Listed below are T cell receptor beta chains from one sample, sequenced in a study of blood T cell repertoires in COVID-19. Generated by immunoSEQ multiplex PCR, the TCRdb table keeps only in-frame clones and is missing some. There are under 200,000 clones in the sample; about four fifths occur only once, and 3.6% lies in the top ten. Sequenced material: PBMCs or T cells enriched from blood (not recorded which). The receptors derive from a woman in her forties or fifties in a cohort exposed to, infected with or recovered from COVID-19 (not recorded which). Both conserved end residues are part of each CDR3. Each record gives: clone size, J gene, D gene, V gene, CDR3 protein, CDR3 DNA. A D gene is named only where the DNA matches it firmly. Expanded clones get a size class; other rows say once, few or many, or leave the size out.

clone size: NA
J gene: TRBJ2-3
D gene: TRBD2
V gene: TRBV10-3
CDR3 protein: CAISRAGDTDTQYF
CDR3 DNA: TGTGCCATCAGTCGGGCGGGGGACACAGATACGCAGTATTTT

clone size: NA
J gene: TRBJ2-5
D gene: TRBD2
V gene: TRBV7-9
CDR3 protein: CASSPALAGGVGTQYF
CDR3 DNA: TGTGCCAGCAGCCCGGCCCTAGCGGGGGGAGTCGGGACCCAGTACTTC

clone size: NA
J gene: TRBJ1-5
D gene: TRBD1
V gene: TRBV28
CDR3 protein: CASSAQGASSQPQHF
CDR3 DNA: TGTGCCAGCAGCGCACAGGGGGCAAGCAGTCAGCCCCAGCATTTT

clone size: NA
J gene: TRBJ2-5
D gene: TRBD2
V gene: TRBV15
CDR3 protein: CATSRDSWASGGGRSETQYF
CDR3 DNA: TGTGCCACCAGCAGAGATTCGTGGGCTAGCGGGGGGGGCCGTTCAGAGACCCAGTACTTC

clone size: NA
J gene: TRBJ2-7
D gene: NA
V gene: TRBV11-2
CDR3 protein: CASSSDNYEQYF
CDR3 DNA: TGTGCCAGCAGCTCGGACAACTACGAGCAGTACTTC

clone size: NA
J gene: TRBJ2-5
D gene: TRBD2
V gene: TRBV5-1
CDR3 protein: CASSLTSSGGWGETQYF
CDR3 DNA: TGCGCCAGCAGCTTAACTAGTAGCGGGGGTTGGGGAGAGACCCAGTACTTC

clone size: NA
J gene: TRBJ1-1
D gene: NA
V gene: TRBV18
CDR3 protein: CASSPIGGDTEAFF
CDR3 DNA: TGTGCCAGCTCACCAATAGGCGGAGACACTGAAGCTTTCTTT

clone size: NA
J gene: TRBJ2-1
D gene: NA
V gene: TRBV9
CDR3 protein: CASSVSRDEQFF
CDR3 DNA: TGTGCCAGCAGCGTCTCAAGAGATGAGCAGTTCTTC

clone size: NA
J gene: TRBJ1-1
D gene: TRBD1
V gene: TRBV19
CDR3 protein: CASSPDRDTEAFF
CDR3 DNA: TGTGCCAGTAGTCCGGACAGGGACACTGAAGCTTTCTTT

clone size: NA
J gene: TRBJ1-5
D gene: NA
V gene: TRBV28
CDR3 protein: CASTEWAGQPQHF
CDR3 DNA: TGTGCCAGCACCGAGTGGGCCGGCCAGCCCCAGCATTTT

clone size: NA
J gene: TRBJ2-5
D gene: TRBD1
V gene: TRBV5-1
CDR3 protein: CASSWGQGPVKETQYF
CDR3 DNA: TGCGCCAGCAGCTGGGGACAGGGGCCGGTCAAAGAGACCCAGTACTTC

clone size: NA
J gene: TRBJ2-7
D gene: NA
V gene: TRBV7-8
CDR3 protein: CASSKDTLYEQYF
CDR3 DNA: TGTGCCAGCAGCAAGGACACACTCTACGAGCAGTACTTC

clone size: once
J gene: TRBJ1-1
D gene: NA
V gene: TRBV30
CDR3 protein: CAWERGGNTEAFF
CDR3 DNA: TGTGCCTGGGAACGGGGAGGTAACACTGAAGCTTTCTTT

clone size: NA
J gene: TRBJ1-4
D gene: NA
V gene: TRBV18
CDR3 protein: CASSPPGRGFVEKLFF
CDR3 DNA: TGTGCCAGCTCACCACCTGGGAGGGGATTTGTTGAAAAACTGTTTTTT

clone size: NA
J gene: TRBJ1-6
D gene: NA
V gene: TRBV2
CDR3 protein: CASSPTGTYNSPLHF
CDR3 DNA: TGTGCCAGCAGTCCAACAGGGACCTATAATTCACCCCTCCACTTT

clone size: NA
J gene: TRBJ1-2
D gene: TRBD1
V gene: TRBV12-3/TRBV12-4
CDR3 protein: CASSGDRVGYTF
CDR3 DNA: TGTGCCAGCAGTGGGGACAGGGTGGGCTACACCTTC

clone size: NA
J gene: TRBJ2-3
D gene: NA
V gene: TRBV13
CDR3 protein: CASSRTDTQYF
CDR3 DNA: TGTGCCAGCAGCCGGACAGATACGCAGTATTTT

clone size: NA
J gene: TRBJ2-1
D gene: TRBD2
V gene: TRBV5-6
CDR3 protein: CASSPLGGETYNEQFF
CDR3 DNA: TGTGCCAGCAGCCCTCTTGGGGGGGAGACCTACAATGAGCAGTTCTTC

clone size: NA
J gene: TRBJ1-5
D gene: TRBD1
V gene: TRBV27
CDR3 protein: CASRRDGQGANQPQHF
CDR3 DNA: TGTGCCAGCAGGCGAGACGGACAGGGGGCGAATCAGCCCCAGCATTTT

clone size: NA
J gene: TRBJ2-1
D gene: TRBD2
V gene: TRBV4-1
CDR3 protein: CASSLSGRATGVAYNEQFF
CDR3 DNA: TGCGCCAGCAGCCTTAGCGGGAGGGCAACGGGTGTTGCCTACAATGAGCAGTTCTTC

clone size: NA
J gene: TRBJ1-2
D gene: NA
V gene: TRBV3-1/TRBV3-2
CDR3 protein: CASSPNRGSGYGYTF
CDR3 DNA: TGTGCCAGCAGCCCAAACCGGGGGAGCGGCTATGGCTACACCTTC

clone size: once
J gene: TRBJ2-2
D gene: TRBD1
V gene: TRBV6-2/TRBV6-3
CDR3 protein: CASSYRDRAPFSTGELFF
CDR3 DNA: TGTGCCAGCAGTTACCGTGACAGGGCCCCCTTTTCTACCGGGGAGCTGTTTTTT

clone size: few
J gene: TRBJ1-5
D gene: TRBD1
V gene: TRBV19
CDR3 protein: CASSTRTGVQPQHF
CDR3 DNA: TGTGCCAGTAGTACACGGACAGGGGTTCAGCCCCAGCATTTT

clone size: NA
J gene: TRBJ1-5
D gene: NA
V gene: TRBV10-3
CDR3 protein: CAISVQDNQPQHF
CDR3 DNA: TGTGCCATCAGTGTCCAGGACAATCAGCCCCAGCACTTT

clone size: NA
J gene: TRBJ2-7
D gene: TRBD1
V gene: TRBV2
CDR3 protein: CASSELGQGAGSTYEQYF
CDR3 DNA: TGTGCCAGCAGTGAATTGGGACAGGGGGCGGGTTCAACCTACGAGCAGTACTTC

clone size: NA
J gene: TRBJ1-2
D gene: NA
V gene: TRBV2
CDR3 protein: CASQTPLYGYTF
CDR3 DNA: TGTGCCAGCCAGACACCGCTATATGGCTACACCTTC

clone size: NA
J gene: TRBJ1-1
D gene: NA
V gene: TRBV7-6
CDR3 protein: CASSVAGMGQTNTEAFF
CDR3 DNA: TGTGCCAGCAGCGTAGCGGGTATGGGACAAACGAACACTGAAGCTTTCTTT

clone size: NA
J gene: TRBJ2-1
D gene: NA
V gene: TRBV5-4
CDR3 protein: CASSATGSSYNEQFF
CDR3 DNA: TGTGCCAGCAGCGCAACAGGGAGCTCCTACAATGAGCAGTTCTTC

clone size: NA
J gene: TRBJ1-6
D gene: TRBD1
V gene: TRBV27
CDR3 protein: CASSDRDRASPLHF
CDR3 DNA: TGTGCCAGCAGTGACCGGGACAGAGCTTCACCCCTCCACTTT

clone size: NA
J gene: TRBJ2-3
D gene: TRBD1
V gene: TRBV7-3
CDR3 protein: CASRRDRGSTDTQYF
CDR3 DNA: TGTGCCAGCAGACGGGACAGGGGCAGCACAGATACGCAGTATTTT

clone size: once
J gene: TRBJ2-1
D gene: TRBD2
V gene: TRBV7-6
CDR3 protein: CASSLAPSGGGRADTVFDEQFF
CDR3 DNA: TGTGCCAGCAGCTTAGCCCCTTCGGGAGGCGGGAGGGCGGACACAGTATTTGATGAGCAGTTCTTC

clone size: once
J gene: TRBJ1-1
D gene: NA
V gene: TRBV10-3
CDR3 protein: CAISESELKVTEAFF
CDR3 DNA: TGTGCCATCAGTGAGTCGGAGCTTAAGGTCACTGAAGCTTTCTTT

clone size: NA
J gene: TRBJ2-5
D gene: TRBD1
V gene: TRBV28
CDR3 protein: CASSRGQGRETQYF
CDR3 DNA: TGTGCCAGCAGTCGGGGACAGGGGAGGGAGACCCAGTACTTC

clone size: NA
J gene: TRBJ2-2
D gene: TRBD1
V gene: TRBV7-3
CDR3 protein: CASSSLGQGANGELFF
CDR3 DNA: TGTGCCAGCAGCTCGCTGGGACAGGGGGCAAACGGGGAGCTGTTTTTT

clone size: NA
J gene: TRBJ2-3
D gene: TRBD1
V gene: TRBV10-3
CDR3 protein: CAIRRQGTSTDTQYF
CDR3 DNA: TGTGCCATCAGACGACAGGGAACTAGCACAGATACGCAGTATTTT

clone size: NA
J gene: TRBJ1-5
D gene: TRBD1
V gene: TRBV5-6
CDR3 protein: CASSPGQGNSNQPQHF
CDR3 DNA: TGTGCCAGCAGCCCGGGACAGGGAAATAGCAATCAGCCCCAGCATTTT

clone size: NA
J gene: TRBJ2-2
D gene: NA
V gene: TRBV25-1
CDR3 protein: CASRGAGTGELFF
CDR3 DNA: TGTGCCAGCAGAGGGGCCGGCACCGGGGAGCTGTTTTTT

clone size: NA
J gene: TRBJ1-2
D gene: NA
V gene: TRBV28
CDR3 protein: CASSLGQYLYGYTF
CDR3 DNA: TGTGCCAGCAGTTTGGGGCAGTACCTCTATGGCTACACCTTC

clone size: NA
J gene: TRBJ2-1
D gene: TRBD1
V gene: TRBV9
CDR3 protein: CASSVGTGFDNEQFF
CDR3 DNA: TGTGCCAGCAGCGTGGGGACAGGGTTCGACAATGAGCAGTTCTTC

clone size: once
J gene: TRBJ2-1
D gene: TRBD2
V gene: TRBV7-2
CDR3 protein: CASSLVGDRLAGVNNEQFF
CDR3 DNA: TGTGCCAGCAGCTTAGTGGGGGACCGTCTAGCGGGAGTAAACAATGAGCAGTTCTTC

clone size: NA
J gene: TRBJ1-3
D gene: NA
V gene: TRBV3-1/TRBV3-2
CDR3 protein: CASSSRVVRGNTIYF
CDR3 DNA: TGTGCCAGCAGCTCCAGGGTAGTAAGAGGAAACACCATATATTTT

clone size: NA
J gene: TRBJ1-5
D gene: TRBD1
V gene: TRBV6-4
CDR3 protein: CASTPTGRSNQPQHF
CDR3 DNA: TGTGCCAGCACTCCGACAGGGCGTAGCAATCAGCCCCAGCATTTT

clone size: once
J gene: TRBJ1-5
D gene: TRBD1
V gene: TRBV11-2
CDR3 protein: CASSPGQGQPQHF
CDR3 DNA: TGTGCCAGCAGTCCAGGACAGGGCCAGCCCCAGCATTTT

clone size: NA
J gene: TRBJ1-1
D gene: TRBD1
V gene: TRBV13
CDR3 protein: CASSTGTGDTEAFF
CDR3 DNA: TGTGCCAGCAGTACCGGGACAGGGGACACTGAAGCTTTCTTT

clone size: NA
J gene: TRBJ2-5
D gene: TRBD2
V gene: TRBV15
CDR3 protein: CATSRERGEGETQYF
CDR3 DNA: TGTGCCACCAGCAGAGAACGGGGGGAGGGAGAGACCCAGTACTTC